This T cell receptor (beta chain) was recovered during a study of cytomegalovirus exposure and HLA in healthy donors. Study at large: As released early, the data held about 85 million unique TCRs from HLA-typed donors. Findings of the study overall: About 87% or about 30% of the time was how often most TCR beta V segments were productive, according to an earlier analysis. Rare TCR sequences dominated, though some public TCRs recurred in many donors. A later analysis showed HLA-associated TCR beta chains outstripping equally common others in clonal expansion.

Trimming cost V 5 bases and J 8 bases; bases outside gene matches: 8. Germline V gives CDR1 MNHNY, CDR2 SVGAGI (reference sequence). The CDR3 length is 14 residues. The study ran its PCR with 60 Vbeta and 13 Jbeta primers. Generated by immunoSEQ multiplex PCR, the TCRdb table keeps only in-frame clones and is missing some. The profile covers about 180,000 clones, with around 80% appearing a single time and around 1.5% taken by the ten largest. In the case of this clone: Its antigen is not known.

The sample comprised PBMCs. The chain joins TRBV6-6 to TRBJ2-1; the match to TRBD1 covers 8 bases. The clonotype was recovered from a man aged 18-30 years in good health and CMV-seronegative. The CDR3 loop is CASSTWTGSDEQFF. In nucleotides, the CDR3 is TGTGCCAGCAGTACGTGGACAGGGAGCGATGAGCAGTTCTTC.